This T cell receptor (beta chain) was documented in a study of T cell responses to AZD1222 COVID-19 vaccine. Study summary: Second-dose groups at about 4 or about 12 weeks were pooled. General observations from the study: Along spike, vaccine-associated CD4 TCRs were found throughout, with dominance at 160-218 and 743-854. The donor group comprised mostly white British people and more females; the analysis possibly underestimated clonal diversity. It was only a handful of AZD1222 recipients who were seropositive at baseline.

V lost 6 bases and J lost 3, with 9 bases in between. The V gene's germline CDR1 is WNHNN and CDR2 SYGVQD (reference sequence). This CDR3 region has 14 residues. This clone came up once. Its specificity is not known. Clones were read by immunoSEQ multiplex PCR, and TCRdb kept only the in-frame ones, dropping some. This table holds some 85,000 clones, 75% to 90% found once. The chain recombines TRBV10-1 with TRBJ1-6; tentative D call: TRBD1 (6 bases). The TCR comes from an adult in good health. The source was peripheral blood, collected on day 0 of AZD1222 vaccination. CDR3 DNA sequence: TGCGCCAGCAGAGGGGACAACTATAATTCACCCCTCCACTTT. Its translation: CASRGDNYNSPLHF.